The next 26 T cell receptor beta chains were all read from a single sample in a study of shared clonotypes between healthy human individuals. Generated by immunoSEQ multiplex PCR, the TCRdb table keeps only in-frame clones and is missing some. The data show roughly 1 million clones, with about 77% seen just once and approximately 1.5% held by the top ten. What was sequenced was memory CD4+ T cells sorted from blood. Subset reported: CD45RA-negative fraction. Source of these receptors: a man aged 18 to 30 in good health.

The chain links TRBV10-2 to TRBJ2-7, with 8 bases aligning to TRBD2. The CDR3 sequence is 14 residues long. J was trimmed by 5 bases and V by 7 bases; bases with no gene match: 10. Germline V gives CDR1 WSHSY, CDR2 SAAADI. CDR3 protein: CASTPSGTRDEQYF. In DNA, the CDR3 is TGCGCCAGCACCCCGAGCGGGACTAGGGACGAGCAGTACTTC.

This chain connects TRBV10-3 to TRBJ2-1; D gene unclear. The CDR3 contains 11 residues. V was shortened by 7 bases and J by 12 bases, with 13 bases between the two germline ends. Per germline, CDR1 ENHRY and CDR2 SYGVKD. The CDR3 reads CAITNTEGQFF. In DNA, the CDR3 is TGTGCCATCACTAACACGGAAGGGCAGTTCTTC.

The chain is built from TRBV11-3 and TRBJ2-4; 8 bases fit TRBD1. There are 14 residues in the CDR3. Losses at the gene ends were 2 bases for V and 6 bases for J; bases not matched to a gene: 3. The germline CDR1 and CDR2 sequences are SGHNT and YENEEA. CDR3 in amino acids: CASSLSGQGNIQYF. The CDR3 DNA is TGTGCCAGCAGCTTAAGTGGACAGGGAAACATTCAGTACTTC.

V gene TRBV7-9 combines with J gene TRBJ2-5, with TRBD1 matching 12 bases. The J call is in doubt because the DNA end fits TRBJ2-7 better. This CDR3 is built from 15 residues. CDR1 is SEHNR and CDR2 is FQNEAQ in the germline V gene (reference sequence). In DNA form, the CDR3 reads TGTGCCAGCAGCACAGGGGACAGGGGGCAATACGAGCAGTACTTC. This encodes CASSTGDRGQYEQYF.

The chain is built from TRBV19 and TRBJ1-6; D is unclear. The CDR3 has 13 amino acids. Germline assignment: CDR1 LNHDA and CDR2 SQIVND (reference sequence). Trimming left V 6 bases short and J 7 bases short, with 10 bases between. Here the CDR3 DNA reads TGTGCCAGTAGCGATAGCAGGAATTCACCCCTCCACTTT. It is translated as CASSDSRNSPLHF.

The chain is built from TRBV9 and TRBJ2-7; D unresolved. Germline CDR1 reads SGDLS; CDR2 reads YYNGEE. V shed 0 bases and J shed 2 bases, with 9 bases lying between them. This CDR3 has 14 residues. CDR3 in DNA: TGTGCCAGCAGCGTAGAAAGGAATACCTACGAGCAGTACTTC. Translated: CASSVERNTYEQYF.

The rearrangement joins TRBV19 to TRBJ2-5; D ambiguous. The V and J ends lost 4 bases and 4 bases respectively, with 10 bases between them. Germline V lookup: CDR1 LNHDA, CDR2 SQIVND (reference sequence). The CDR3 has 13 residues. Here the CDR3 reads CASSKSYSETQYF. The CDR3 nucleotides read TGTGCCAGTAGTAAGTCGTATTCAGAGACCCAGTACTTC.

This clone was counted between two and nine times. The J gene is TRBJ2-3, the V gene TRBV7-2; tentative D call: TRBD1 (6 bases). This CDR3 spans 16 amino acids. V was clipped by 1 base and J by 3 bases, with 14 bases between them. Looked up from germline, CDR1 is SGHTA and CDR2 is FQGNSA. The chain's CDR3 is CASSLEGGAITDTQYF. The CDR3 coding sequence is TGTGCCAGCAGCTTAGAAGGGGGTGCTATAACAGATACGCAGTATTTT. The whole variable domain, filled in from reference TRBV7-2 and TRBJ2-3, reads GAGVSQSPSNKVTEKGKDVELRCDPISGHTALYWYRQSLGQGLEFLIYFQGNSAPDKSGLPSDRFSAERTGGSVSTLTIQRTQQEDSAVYLCASSLEGGAITDTQYFGPGTRLTVL.

The CDR3 nucleotides read TGTGCCAGCAGCTTACAGGGTTATGAGCAGTTCTTC. It encodes CASSLQGYEQFF. The chain employs TRBV5-6 and TRBJ2-1; a weak D match, TRBD1 (6 bases). The V end lost 2 bases, the J end lost 8 bases, and 8 bases lay between the germline ends. This CDR3 has 12 amino acids. Per germline, CDR1 SGHDT and CDR2 YYEEEE.

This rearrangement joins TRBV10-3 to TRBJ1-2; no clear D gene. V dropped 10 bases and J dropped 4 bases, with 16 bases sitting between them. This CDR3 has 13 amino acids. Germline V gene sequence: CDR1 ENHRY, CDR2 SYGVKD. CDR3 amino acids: CATDGGPFYGYTF. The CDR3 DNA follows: TGTGCCACCGACGGAGGGCCCTTCTATGGCTACACCTTC.

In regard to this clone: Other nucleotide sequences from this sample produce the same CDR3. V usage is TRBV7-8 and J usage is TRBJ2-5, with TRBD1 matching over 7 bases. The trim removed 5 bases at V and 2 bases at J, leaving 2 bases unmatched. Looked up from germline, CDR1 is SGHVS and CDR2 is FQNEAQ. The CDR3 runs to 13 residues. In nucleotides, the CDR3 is TGTGCCAGCAGCCGGGGACAGCAAGAGACCCAGTACTTC. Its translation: CASSRGQQETQYF.

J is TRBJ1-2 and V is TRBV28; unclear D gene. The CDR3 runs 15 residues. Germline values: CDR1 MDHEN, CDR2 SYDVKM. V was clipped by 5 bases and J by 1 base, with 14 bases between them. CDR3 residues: CASSRLSPDNYGYTF. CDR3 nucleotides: TGTGCCAGCAGTCGCCTCTCACCGGATAACTATGGCTACACCTTC.

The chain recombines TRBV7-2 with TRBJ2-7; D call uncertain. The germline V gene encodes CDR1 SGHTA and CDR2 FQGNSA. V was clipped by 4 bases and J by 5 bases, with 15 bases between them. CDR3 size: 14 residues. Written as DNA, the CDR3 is TGTGCCAGCAGCTCCCGCTCCAAGACCAACGAGCAGTACTTC. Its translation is CASSSRSKTNEQYF.

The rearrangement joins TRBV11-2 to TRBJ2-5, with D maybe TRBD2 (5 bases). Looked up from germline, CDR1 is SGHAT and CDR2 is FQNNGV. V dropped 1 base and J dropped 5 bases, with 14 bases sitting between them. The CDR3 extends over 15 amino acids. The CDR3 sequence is CASSLVRTDGETQYF. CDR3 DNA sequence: TGTGCCAGCAGCTTAGTGCGGACTGATGGGGAGACCCAGTACTTC.

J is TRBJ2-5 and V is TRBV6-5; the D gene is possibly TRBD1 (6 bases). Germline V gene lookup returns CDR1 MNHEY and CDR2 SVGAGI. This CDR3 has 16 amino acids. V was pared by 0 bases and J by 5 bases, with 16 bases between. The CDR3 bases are TGTGCCAGCAGTTACTCTCTTGGAACAGGGTGGGAGACCCAGTACTTC. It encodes CASSYSLGTGWETQYF.

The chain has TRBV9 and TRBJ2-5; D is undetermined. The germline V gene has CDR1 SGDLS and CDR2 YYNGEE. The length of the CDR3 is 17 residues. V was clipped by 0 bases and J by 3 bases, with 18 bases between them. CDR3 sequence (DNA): TGTGCCAGCAGCGTAGGAACTGGGGTCTCAAAAGAAGAGACCCAGTACTTC. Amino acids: CASSVGTGVSKEETQYF.

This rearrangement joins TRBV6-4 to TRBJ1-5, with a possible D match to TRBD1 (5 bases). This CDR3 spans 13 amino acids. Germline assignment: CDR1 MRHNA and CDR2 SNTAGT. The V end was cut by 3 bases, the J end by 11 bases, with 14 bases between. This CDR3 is CASSETDTSAQHF. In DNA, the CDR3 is TGTGCCAGCAGTGAGACAGATACGTCAGCCCAGCATTTT.

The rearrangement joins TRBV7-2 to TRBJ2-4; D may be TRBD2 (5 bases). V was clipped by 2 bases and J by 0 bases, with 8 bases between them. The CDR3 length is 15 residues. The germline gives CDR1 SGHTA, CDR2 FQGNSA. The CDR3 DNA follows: TGTGCCAGCAGCTTAACCGGGGTAGCCAAAAACATTCAGTACTTC. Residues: CASSLTGVAKNIQYF.

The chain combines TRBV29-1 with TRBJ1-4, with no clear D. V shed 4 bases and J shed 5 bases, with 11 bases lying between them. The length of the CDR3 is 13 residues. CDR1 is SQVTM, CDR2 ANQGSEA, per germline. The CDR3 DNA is TGCAGCGTTGGCGGGTGGGAGAATGAAAAACTGTTTTTT. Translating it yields CSVGGWENEKLFF.

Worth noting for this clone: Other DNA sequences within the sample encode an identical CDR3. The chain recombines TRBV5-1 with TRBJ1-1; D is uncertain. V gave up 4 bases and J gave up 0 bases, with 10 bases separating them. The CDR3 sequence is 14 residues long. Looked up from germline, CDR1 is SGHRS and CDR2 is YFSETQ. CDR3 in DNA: TGCGCCAGCAGCCCCCGAGGTCTGAACACTGAAGCTTTCTTT. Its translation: CASSPRGLNTEAFF.

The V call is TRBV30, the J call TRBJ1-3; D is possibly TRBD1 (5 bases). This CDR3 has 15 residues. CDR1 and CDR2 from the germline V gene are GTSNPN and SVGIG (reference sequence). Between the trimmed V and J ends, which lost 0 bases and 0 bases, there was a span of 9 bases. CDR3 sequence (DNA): TGTGCCTGGAGTGTACCGACAGTCTCTGGAAACACCATATATTTT. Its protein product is CAWSVPTVSGNTIYF.

The CDR3 here is CASSPDFGNTIYF. Here the CDR3 DNA reads TGTGCCAGCAGTCCAGACTTTGGAAACACCATATATTTT. The chain has TRBV6-1 and TRBJ1-3; unclear D gene. Trimming took 5 bases from V and 3 from J, leaving 8 bases between them. Germline assignment: CDR1 MNHNS and CDR2 SASEGT. The CDR3 is 13 amino acids.

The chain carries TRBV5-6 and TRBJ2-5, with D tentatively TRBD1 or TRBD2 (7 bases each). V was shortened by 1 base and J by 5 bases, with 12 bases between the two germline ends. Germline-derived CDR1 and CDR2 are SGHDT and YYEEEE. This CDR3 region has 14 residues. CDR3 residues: CASSLNQGGETQYF. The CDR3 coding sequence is TGTGCCAGCAGCTTGAATCAGGGGGGGGAGACCCAGTACTTC.

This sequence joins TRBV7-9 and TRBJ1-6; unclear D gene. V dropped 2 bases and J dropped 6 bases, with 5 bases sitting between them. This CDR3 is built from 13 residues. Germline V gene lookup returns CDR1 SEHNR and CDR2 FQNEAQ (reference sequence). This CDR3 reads CASSLNFNSPLHF. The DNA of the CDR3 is TGTGCCAGCAGCTTAAATTTTAATTCACCCCTCCACTTT.

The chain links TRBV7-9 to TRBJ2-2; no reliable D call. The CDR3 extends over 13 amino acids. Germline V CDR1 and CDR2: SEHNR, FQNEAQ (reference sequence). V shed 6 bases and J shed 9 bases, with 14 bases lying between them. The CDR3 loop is CASSHFRMRELFF. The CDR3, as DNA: TGTGCCAGCAGTCACTTCCGCATGAGGGAGCTGTTTTTT.

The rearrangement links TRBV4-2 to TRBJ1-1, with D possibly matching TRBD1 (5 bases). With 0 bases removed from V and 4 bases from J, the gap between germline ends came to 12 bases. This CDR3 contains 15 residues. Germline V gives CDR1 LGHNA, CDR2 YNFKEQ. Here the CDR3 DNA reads TGTGCCAGCAGCCAAGATGCCCAGGGCGGCACTGAAGCTTTCTTT. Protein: CASSQDAQGGTEAFF.